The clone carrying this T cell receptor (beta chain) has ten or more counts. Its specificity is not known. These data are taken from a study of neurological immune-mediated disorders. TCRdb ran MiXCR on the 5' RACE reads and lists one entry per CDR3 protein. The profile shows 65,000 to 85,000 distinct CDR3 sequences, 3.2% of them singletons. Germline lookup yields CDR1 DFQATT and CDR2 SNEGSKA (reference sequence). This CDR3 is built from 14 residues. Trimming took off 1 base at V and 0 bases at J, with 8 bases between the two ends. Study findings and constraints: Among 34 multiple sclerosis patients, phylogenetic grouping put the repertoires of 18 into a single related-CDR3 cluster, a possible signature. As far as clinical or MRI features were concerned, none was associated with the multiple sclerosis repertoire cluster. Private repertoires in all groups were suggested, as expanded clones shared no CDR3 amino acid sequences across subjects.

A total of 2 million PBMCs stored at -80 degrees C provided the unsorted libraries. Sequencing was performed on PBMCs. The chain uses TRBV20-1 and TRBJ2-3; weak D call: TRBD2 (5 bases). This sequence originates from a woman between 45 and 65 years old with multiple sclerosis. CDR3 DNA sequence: TGCAGTGCTAGAGGGAGGAGAAGCACAGATACGCAGTATTTT. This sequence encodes CSARGRRSTDTQYF.